The 30 T cell receptor beta chains given below trace back to one sample, sequenced in a study of blood T cell repertoires in COVID-19. The assay was immunoSEQ multiplex PCR, and TCRdb's table has in-frame clones only and misses some. The sample carries under 45,000 clones, about four fifths recorded once. Sequencing was carried out using peripheral blood. All receptors come from a human donor with acute or convalescent COVID-19. The donor label of this sample is uncertain.

The CDR3 loop is CAISESGTSGGANEQFF. CDR3 coding DNA: TGTGCCATCAGTGAGTCGGGCACTAGCGGGGGGGCCAATGAGCAGTTCTTC. V gene TRBV10-3 combines with J gene TRBJ2-1; TRBD2 matches at 13 bases. Trimming cost V 0 bases and J 6 bases; bases outside gene matches: 5. This CDR3 spans 17 amino acids. The germline V gene has CDR1 ENHRY and CDR2 SYGVKD.

The chain has TRBV12-3 or TRBV12-4 and TRBJ2-1; D is unresolved. The CDR3 spans 12 residues. V was trimmed by 6 bases and J by 5 bases, leaving 8 bases between them. The DNA of the CDR3 is TGTGCCAGCAGCTATGATAACAATGAGCAGTTCTTC. This sequence encodes CASSYDNNEQFF.

This clone is a singleton in its sample. The genes are TRBV6-2 or TRBV6-3 and TRBJ1-1; TRBD1 aligns across 7 bases. The CDR3 sequence is 14 residues long. CDR1 is MNHEY and CDR2 is SVGEGT in the germline V gene. Trimming cost V 3 bases and J 8 bases; bases outside gene matches: 9. CDR3 residues: CASSYSVRGREAFF. The CDR3 DNA reads as TGTGCCAGCAGTTATAGCGTAAGGGGGCGAGAAGCTTTCTTT.

This sequence joins TRBV6-5 and TRBJ1-5, with 12 bases identical to TRBD1. The germline CDR1 and CDR2 sequences are MNHEY and SVGAGI. CDR3 length equals 15 residues. V lost 11 bases and J lost 4; bases outside the gene matches: 9. The CDR3, as DNA: TGTGCCCATGATATGGGACAGGGGGCGAATCAGCCCCAGCATTTT. This gives the protein CAHDMGQGANQPQHF.

V is TRBV11-2 and J is TRBJ2-1; 11 positions agree with TRBD2. This CDR3 comprises 18 residues. Germline assignment: CDR1 SGHAT and CDR2 FQNNGV. The trim removed 6 bases at V and 2 bases at J, leaving 12 bases unmatched. The CDR3 loop is CASSIVTSGNWAYNEQFF. Here the CDR3 DNA reads TGTGCCAGCAGTATAGTGACTAGCGGGAATTGGGCCTACAATGAGCAGTTCTTC.

The CDR3 nucleotides are TGTGCCAGCAGCTTAGACCCTACCGGAGTATTGTGGACCCAGTACTTC. It encodes CASSLDPTGVLWTQYF. The V call is TRBV11-2, the J call TRBJ2-5; D remains ambiguous. This CDR3 is 16 amino acids long. Trimming pared 0 bases from V and 7 bases from J, leaving 18 bases between. Per germline, CDR1 SGHAT and CDR2 FQNNGV.

The chain carries TRBV19 and TRBJ1-1; D call uncertain. There are 10 residues in the CDR3. Trimming stripped 9 bases from V and 4 bases from J, with 6 bases between. Germline CDR1 reads LNHDA; CDR2 reads SQIVND (reference sequence). The CDR3 DNA follows: TGTGCCAGCGGAGGCACTGAAGCTTTCTTT. Amino acids: CASGGTEAFF.

The chain combines TRBV7-2 with TRBJ2-4, with TRBD1 matching 9 bases. The CDR3 length is 19 residues. CDR1 is SGHTA and CDR2 is FQGNSA in the germline V gene. V lost 4 bases to trimming and J lost 1 base; unmatched junction nucleotides: 14. The CDR3 nucleotides read TGTGCCAGCAGCTCGGGGTGGGGACAGGGTGAGGCGGCCAAAAACATTCAGTACTTC. This translates into CASSSGWGQGEAAKNIQYF. The full variable domain, in which reference TRBV7-2 and TRBJ2-4 provide the parts outside the CDR3, is GAGVSQSPSNKVTEKGKDVELRCDPISGHTALYWYRQSLGQGLEFLIYFQGNSAPDKSGLPSDRFSAERTGGSVSTLTIQRTQQEDSAVYLCASSSGWGQGEAAKNIQYFGAGTRLSVL.

The chain employs TRBV27 and TRBJ2-2; D may be TRBD2 (5 bases). Trimming left V 3 bases short and J 2 bases short, with 10 bases between. CDR1 and CDR2 (germline): MNHEY, SMNVEV (reference sequence). This CDR3 comprises 15 residues. CDR3 in amino acids: CASSFGGFNTGELFF. The CDR3 coding sequence is TGTGCCAGCAGTTTCGGAGGATTTAACACCGGGGAGCTGTTTTTT.

The chain couples TRBV12-5 to TRBJ1-6; D is unclear. The CDR3 has 13 residues. CDR1 LGHNT and CDR2 FRNRAP come from the germline V gene. Deletions cut 6 bases from V and 3 bases from J, with 6 bases between. The chain's CDR3 is CASGRDYNSPLHF. CDR3 DNA sequence: TGTGCTAGTGGCCGGGACTATAATTCACCCCTCCACTTT. Together with reference TRBV12-5 and TRBJ1-6, the CDR3 gives the full variable domain: DARVTQTPRHKVTEMGQEVTMRCQPILGHNTVFWYRQTMMQGLELLAYFRNRAPLDDSGMPKDRFSAEMPDATLATLKIQPSEPRDSAVYFCASGRDYNSPLHFGNGTRLTVT.

CDR3 sequence (DNA): TGTGCCAGCAGCCCCGGCGGGAGGTACGAGCAGTACTTC. Translation: CASSPGGRYEQYF. The J gene is TRBJ2-7, the V gene TRBV5-4, with TRBD2 matching over 8 bases. V lost 4 bases to trimming and J lost 4 bases; unmatched junction nucleotides: 4. The length of the CDR3 is 13 residues. Germline V gene lookup returns CDR1 SGHNT and CDR2 YYREEE (reference sequence).

This chain connects TRBV5-8 to TRBJ2-7; TRBD1 matches 7 bases. Germline-derived CDR1 and CDR2 are SGHTS and YDEGEE. The ends lost 2 bases at V and 0 bases at J; junction bases unmatched: 5. The CDR3 has 15 residues. Written as DNA, the CDR3 is TGTGCCAGCAGCTTATGGGGACAGAGCTCCTACGAGCAGTACTTC. It is translated as CASSLWGQSSYEQYF. The full variable domain, rest sourced from reference TRBV5-8 and TRBJ2-7, is EAGVTQSPTHLIKTRGQQATLRCSPISGHTSVYWYQQALGLGLQFLLWYDEGEERNRGNFPPRFSGRQFPNYSSELNVNALELEDSALYLCASSLWGQSSYEQYFGPGTRLTVT.

This clone was found once. The gene calls are TRBV4-2 and TRBJ2-7; D is uncertain. Trimming stripped 0 bases from V and 6 bases from J, with 6 bases between. Germline CDR1 and CDR2: LGHNA and YNFKEQ. The CDR3 runs to 12 residues. CDR3 sequence reads: CASSQDPSEQYF. For the CDR3, the DNA is TGTGCCAGCAGCCAAGATCCCAGCGAGCAGTACTTC.

V usage is TRBV28 and J usage is TRBJ2-3; 11 positions agree with TRBD2. Germline V gene lookup returns CDR1 MDHEN and CDR2 SYDVKM. The CDR3 sequence is 15 residues long. The junction had 8 bases not matched to a gene; V was cut back by 6 bases and J by 6 bases. The CDR3 nucleotides are TGTGCCAGCAGCCGTCCCGGGACTAGCGGCGATACGCAGTATTTT. This translates into CASSRPGTSGDTQYF.

In its sample, this clone ranks as large. The V call is TRBV2, the J call TRBJ2-4; D perhaps matches TRBD1 (6 bases). Per the germline V gene, CDR1 is SNHLY and CDR2 is FYNNEI. This CDR3 spans 13 amino acids. Trimming removed 6 bases at V and 7 bases at J, with 13 bases between. In DNA form, the CDR3 reads TGTGCCAGCAGCTCACCTACAGGGAACATTCAGTACTTC. Translating it yields CASSSPTGNIQYF. The full variable domain, rest sourced from reference TRBV2 and TRBJ2-4, is EPEVTQTPSHQVTQMGQEVILRCVPISNHLYFYWYRQILGQKVEFLVSFYNNEISEKSEIFDDQFSVERPDGSNFTLKIRSTKLEDSAMYFCASSSPTGNIQYFGAGTRLSVL.

The chain has TRBV5-4 and TRBJ2-1, with TRBD2 matching over 9 bases. The CDR3 has 16 amino acids. The V gene's germline CDR1 is SGHNT and CDR2 YYREEE (reference sequence). The trim removed 1 base at V and 4 bases at J, leaving 6 bases unmatched. The CDR3 loop is CASSLQSSGVYNEQFF. In DNA, the CDR3 is TGTGCCAGCAGCTTGCAGTCTAGCGGGGTATACAATGAGCAGTTCTTC.

The V and J genes are TRBV6-6 and TRBJ2-5, with 9 bases identical to TRBD1. Germline CDR1 reads MNHNY; CDR2 reads SVGAGI (reference sequence). CDR3 size: 18 residues. Trimming took 5 bases from V and 1 from J; bases not matched to a gene: 14. The CDR3, as DNA: TGTGCCAGCAGTCCCACCATAAGGACAGGGGTAACCCAAGAGACCCAGTACTTC. Amino acids: CASSPTIRTGVTQETQYF.

This rearrangement joins TRBV12-1 to TRBJ2-5; the table's D gene call, TRBD2, was not cross checked with the DNA. TRBV12-1 is a listed pseudogene. The CDR3 is 16 residues long. CDR3 amino acids: CASSWGPSGGSETQYF. Written as DNA, the CDR3 is TGTGCCAGCAGCTGGGGGCCTAGCGGGGGATCGGAGACCCAGTACTTC.

The rearrangement joins TRBV18 to TRBJ1-4; TRBD1 is a possible D gene (5 bases). Germline V gene data show CDR1 as KGHSH and CDR2 as LQKENI. The CDR3 has 15 amino acids. V was shortened by 5 bases and J by 5 bases, with 15 bases between the two germline ends. DNA of the CDR3: TGTGCCAGCTCAAGAACTGCGGGGCAGAATGAAAAACTGTTTTTT. It is translated as CASSRTAGQNEKLFF.

The V gene is TRBV2, the J gene TRBJ1-2, with TRBD1 matching 7 bases. The germline V gene encodes CDR1 SNHLY and CDR2 FYNNEI. Trimming at V came to 5 bases and at J to 0 bases, leaving 9 bases not matched to a gene. This CDR3 has 16 residues. DNA of the CDR3: TGTGCCAGCAGTTCCAGACAGGGAACCGCTAACTATGGCTACACCTTC. This sequence encodes CASSSRQGTANYGYTF.

The chain couples TRBV29-1 to TRBJ2-1; possible D gene TRBD1, 5 bases. Germline V gives CDR1 SQVTM, CDR2 ANQGSEA. This CDR3 contains 13 residues. The germline V and J ends were trimmed by 4 bases and 6 bases, with 13 bases remaining between them. The CDR3 nucleotides are TGCAGCGTTGGGGTGACAGTCCCCAATGAGCAGTTCTTC. Its translation is CSVGVTVPNEQFF.

The chain is built from TRBV5-1 and TRBJ2-1, with D hard to call. Deletions cut 2 bases from V and 8 bases from J, with 11 bases between. From germline, CDR1 is SGHRS and CDR2 YFSETQ. The CDR3 is made up of 13 amino acids. CDR3 in amino acids: CASSLTSVDEQFF. Written as DNA, the CDR3 is TGCGCCAGCAGCTTAACTTCGGTGGATGAGCAGTTCTTC.

This CDR3 reads CASSLSRDRQKVYNEQFF. For the CDR3, the DNA is TGTGCCAGCAGCTTAAGCCGAGACCGACAGAAGGTGTACAATGAGCAGTTCTTC. V gene TRBV13 combines with J gene TRBJ2-1; TRBD1 might be the D (5 bases). The CDR3 extends over 18 amino acids. CDR1 is PRHDT, CDR2 FYEKMQ, per germline (reference sequence). Trimming took 2 bases from V and 4 from J, leaving 21 bases between them.

The V call is TRBV15, the J call TRBJ2-5; weak D call: TRBD2 (6 bases). The germline gives CDR1 LNHNV, CDR2 YYDKDF (reference sequence). V lost 3 bases, J lost 7 bases, and 12 bases lay in between. The CDR3 runs to 13 residues. The CDR3 protein is CATSSSGKRTQYF. CDR3 sequence (DNA): TGTGCCACCAGCAGTAGCGGTAAGCGGACCCAGTACTTC. Looking up the rest from reference TRBV15 and TRBJ2-5 gives the full variable domain: DAMVIQNPRYQVTQFGKPVTLSCSQTLNHNVMYWYQQKSSQAPKLLFHYYDKDFNNEADTPDNFQSRRPNTSFCFLDIRSPGLGDTAMYLCATSSSGKRTQYFGPGTRLLVL.

The rearrangement joins TRBV6-2 or TRBV6-3 to TRBJ1-2, with D tentatively TRBD1 (5 bases). This CDR3 is 14 amino acids long. CDR1 MNHEY and CDR2 SVGEGT come from the germline V gene. Trimming cost V 4 bases and J 2 bases, with 11 bases left between them. CDR3 protein: CASSFPDRNYGYTF. In DNA, the CDR3 is TGTGCCAGCAGTTTCCCTGACAGAAACTATGGCTACACCTTC.

The chain couples TRBV28 to TRBJ1-5; D uncertain. This CDR3 spans 15 amino acids. V lost 3 bases and J lost 3, with 12 bases in between. Per the germline V gene, CDR1 is MDHEN and CDR2 is SYDVKM. CDR3 sequence: CASSFPSVFNQPQHF. The CDR3 DNA sequence: TGTGCCAGCAGTTTCCCCAGCGTATTCAATCAGCCCCAGCATTTT.

The chain couples TRBV12-3 or TRBV12-4 to TRBJ1-1, with D uncertain. The CDR3 contains 11 residues. V was cut by 8 bases and J by 4 bases, with 8 bases left in between. For the CDR3, the DNA is TGTGCCAGCCTCCGTGTCACTGAAGCTTTCTTT. It encodes CASLRVTEAFF.

The CDR3 protein is CASSKATPLGPRDRVWRTYEQYF. CDR3 DNA sequence: TGTGCCAGCAGCAAAGCCACCCCGCTAGGCCCACGGGACAGGGTATGGAGGACCTACGAGCAGTACTTC. The V call is TRBV21-1, the J call TRBJ2-7; the table's D call of TRBD1 was not tested on the DNA. TRBV21-1 has pseudogene status. The CDR3 spans 23 residues.

The V call is TRBV29-1, the J call TRBJ2-1, with TRBD1 as a possible D gene (6 bases). CDR1 is SQVTM, CDR2 ANQGSEA, per germline. V lost 6 bases, J lost 9 bases, and 18 bases lay in between. CDR3 length equals 13 residues. The CDR3 sequence is CSVQNRAPGEQFF. Written as DNA, the CDR3 is TGCAGCGTCCAAAACAGGGCACCCGGTGAGCAGTTCTTC.

The chain carries TRBV6-5 and TRBJ2-1; D gene ambiguous. This CDR3 spans 16 amino acids. Trimming removed 2 bases at V and 0 bases at J, with 11 bases between. CDR1 MNHEY and CDR2 SVGAGI come from the germline V gene. The CDR3 sequence is CASSYRLSSSYNEQFF. The CDR3 DNA follows: TGTGCCAGCAGTTACAGGCTTTCTAGCTCCTACAATGAGCAGTTCTTC.